The 21 T cell receptor beta chains reported below all come from one sample, sequenced in a study of blood T cell repertoires in COVID-19. The assay was immunoSEQ multiplex PCR, and TCRdb's table has in-frame clones only and misses some. This sample carries some 28,000 clones, around 89% of them seen once, and the ten largest clones take 2% to 3%. Material: peripheral blood. The receptors shown here come from a human donor in a cohort sampled during active COVID-19.

The V and J genes are TRBV7-2 and TRBJ2-5; possibly TRBD2 for D (5 bases). Germline-derived CDR1 and CDR2 are SGHTA and FQGNSA. The CDR3 runs to 14 residues. With 4 bases removed from V and 1 base from J, the gap between germline ends came to 10 bases. The DNA for the CDR3 is TGTGCCAGCAGCTCGAGCGGATTCCAAGAGACCCAGTACTTC. Protein product: CASSSSGFQETQYF.

J is TRBJ2-3 and V is TRBV5-4, with D maybe TRBD1 (7 bases). Germline-derived CDR1 and CDR2 are SGHNT and YYREEE (reference sequence). Trimming stripped 5 bases from V and 4 bases from J, with 14 bases between. This CDR3 spans 14 amino acids. CDR3 in DNA: TGTGCCAGCAGTTCTCAGGGGGGCCCAGATACGCAGTATTTT. Translated, it gives CASSSQGGPDTQYF.

This chain uses TRBV2 with TRBJ2-3; tentative D call: TRBD2 (5 bases). Germline V gene sequence: CDR1 SNHLY, CDR2 FYNNEI. Trimming removed 6 bases from V and 6 bases from J, with 7 bases in between. The CDR3 is 11 residues long. The CDR3: CASRRGDTQYF. In DNA form, the CDR3 reads TGTGCCAGCAGGAGAGGGGATACGCAGTATTTT.

CDR3: CATRAGQRTGANVLTF. CDR3 sequence (DNA): TGTGCCACCCGCGCGGGACAGCGGACTGGGGCCAACGTCCTGACTTTC. V is TRBV28 and J is TRBJ2-6, with D maybe TRBD1 (7 bases). Trimming left V 10 bases short and J 2 bases short, with 18 bases between. Germline CDR1 is MDHEN and CDR2 is SYDVKM. This CDR3 contains 16 residues.

This chain uses TRBV3-1 (or the pseudogene TRBV3-2) with TRBJ1-1; D remains ambiguous. Germline V CDR1 and CDR2: LGHDT, YNNKEL (reference sequence). Trimming removed 0 bases from V and 4 bases from J, with 9 bases in between. CDR3 length: 14 residues. The CDR3 bases are TGTGCCAGCAGCCAAGATTACGTCGGCACTGAAGCTTTCTTT. This codes for CASSQDYVGTEAFF.

The CDR3 region has the DNA TGTGCCAGCAGCTTCGCCCTAGCTGGCACAGATACGCAGTATTTT. This gives the protein CASSFALAGTDTQYF. The rearrangement joins TRBV11-1 to TRBJ2-3, with TRBD2 as a possible D gene (5 bases). The CDR3 has 15 residues. From germline, CDR1 is SGHAT and CDR2 FQDESV (reference sequence). V lost 3 bases, J lost 1 base, and 11 bases lay in between.

This chain links TRBV5-4 with TRBJ2-2; the D is unclear. The ends were cut back, 2 bases at V and 7 bases at J, with 6 bases in the middle. This CDR3 contains 12 residues. CDR1 SGHNT and CDR2 YYREEE come from the germline V gene (reference sequence). DNA for the CDR3: TGTGCCAGCAGCTTTAGCATCGGGGAGCTGTTTTTT. This sequence encodes CASSFSIGELFF. Based on the CDR3 plus reference TRBV5-4 and TRBJ2-2, the full variable domain is ETGVTQSPTHLIKTRGQQVTLRCSSQSGHNTVSWYQQALGQGPQFIFQYYREEENGRGNFPPRFSGLQFPNYSSELNVNALELDDSALYLCASSFSIGELFFGEGSRLTVL.

The chain employs TRBV18 and TRBJ1-1; D gene unclear. Trimming shortened V by 3 bases and J by 3 bases, and 14 bases separated the two germline ends. Germline CDR1 reads KGHSH; CDR2 reads LQKENI. This CDR3 contains 15 residues. The CDR3 DNA sequence: TGTGCCAGCTCACCGGTGTTCGGGGTGTACACTGAAGCTTTCTTT. Translated: CASSPVFGVYTEAFF. Full variable domain (missing parts from reference TRBV18 and TRBJ1-1): NAGVMQNPRHLVRRRGQEARLRCSPMKGHSHVYWYRQLPEEGLKFMVYLQKENIIDESGMPKERFSAEFPKEGPSILRIQQVVRGDSAAYFCASSPVFGVYTEAFFGQGTRLTVV.

This chain links TRBV3-1 (or the pseudogene TRBV3-2) with TRBJ1-2, with no clear D. The ends were cut back, 1 base at V and 8 bases at J, with 11 bases in the middle. The CDR3 contains 13 residues. Germline CDR1 is LGHDT and CDR2 is YNNKEL (reference sequence). The DNA for the CDR3 is TGTGCCAGCAGCCAAGTGGAGCGGGTGGGCTACACCTTC. It is translated as CASSQVERVGYTF.

The rearrangement joins TRBV7-9 to TRBJ2-3, with D unclear. The CDR3 has 11 amino acids. Trimming left V 3 bases short and J 6 bases short, with 4 bases between. Germline assignment: CDR1 SEHNR and CDR2 FQNEAQ (reference sequence). CDR3 sequence (DNA): TGTGCCAGCAGCTTGGCTGATACGCAGTATTTT. Protein sequence: CASSLADTQYF.

J is TRBJ1-1 and V is TRBV11-1; 7 positions agree with TRBD1. J lost 8 bases, V lost 3 bases, and 9 bases had no gene match. The CDR3 loop spans 14 amino acids. Germline loops: CDR1 SGHAT, CDR2 FQDESV (reference sequence). CDR3: CASSFSLQTGEAFF. In DNA, the CDR3 is TGTGCCAGCAGCTTCTCCCTTCAGACAGGGGAAGCTTTCTTT.

V is TRBV7-2 and J is TRBJ1-2; no reliable D call. Germline CDR1 reads SGHTA; CDR2 reads FQGNSA. The CDR3 covers 14 residues. Trimming took off 1 base at V and 1 base at J, with 7 bases between the two ends. This chain's CDR3 is CASSLGGYNYGYTF. In DNA form, the CDR3 reads TGTGCCAGCAGCTTAGGAGGGTATAACTATGGCTACACCTTC.

This clone was seen only once. The J gene is TRBJ1-1, the V gene TRBV25-1, with 10 nucleotides matching TRBD1. Per the germline V gene, CDR1 is MGHDK and CDR2 is SYGVNS. Trimming took 10 bases from V and 4 from J; bases not matched to a gene: 6. This CDR3 contains 13 residues. CDR3 DNA sequence: TGTGCCACCCGACGGACAGGGGGCACTGAAGCTTTCTTT. Protein product: CATRRTGGTEAFF.

CDR3 region: CASGRTTLVETQYF. CDR3 coding DNA: TGTGCCAGCGGGAGGACGACCCTTGTGGAGACCCAGTACTTC. The J gene is TRBJ2-5, the V gene TRBV5-5; a possible D gene is TRBD2 (6 bases). Trimming took off 7 bases at V and 5 bases at J, with 18 bases between the two ends. The CDR3 sequence is 14 residues long. Germline assignment: CDR1 SGHKS and CDR2 YYEKEE (reference sequence).

The chain couples TRBV11-3 to TRBJ2-1, with D possibly matching TRBD1 (5 bases). CDR3 size: 16 residues. The V and J ends lost 0 bases and 9 bases respectively, with 18 bases between them. Germline V gene data show CDR1 as SGHNT and CDR2 as YENEEA. CDR3 residues: CASSLEAGQGYTEQFF. Written as DNA, the CDR3 is TGTGCCAGCAGCTTAGAGGCAGGCCAGGGATATACTGAGCAGTTCTTC.

V usage is TRBV11-2 and J usage is TRBJ2-3; 13 bases fit TRBD2. This CDR3 comprises 17 residues. V was pared by 2 bases and J by 2 bases, with 4 bases of the junction left unmatched. CDR1 is SGHAT and CDR2 is FQNNGV in the germline V gene. CDR3 in amino acids: CASSLSGTSGDTDTQYF. The CDR3 DNA reads TGTGCCAGCAGCTTATCAGGGACTAGCGGGGACACAGATACGCAGTATTTT.

V is TRBV7-2 and J is TRBJ1-2; 8 nucleotides match TRBD1. V was clipped by 1 base and J by 2 bases; unmatched bases: 6. The length of the CDR3 is 16 residues. CDR1 and CDR2 from the germline V gene are SGHTA and FQGNSA. The CDR3 region has the DNA TGTGCCAGCAGCTTAGAAGTGACAGGGGTCAACTATGGCTACACCTTC. Translation gives CASSLEVTGVNYGYTF.

In DNA form, the CDR3 reads TGTGCCAGCAGCTTGGGGGGACAGGGCGGTCGCTATGGCTACACCTTC. Its protein is CASSLGGQGGRYGYTF. The chain is built from TRBV5-4 and TRBJ1-2; 9 nucleotides line up with TRBD1. The CDR3 spans 16 residues. V lost 0 bases and J lost 4; bases outside the gene matches: 7. Germline values: CDR1 SGHNT, CDR2 YYREEE (reference sequence).

The chain employs TRBV7-2 and TRBJ2-1; TRBD2 matches 10 bases. CDR1 and CDR2 (germline): SGHTA, FQGNSA. Trimming took 1 base from V and 6 from J; bases not matched to a gene: 6. The CDR3 is 16 amino acids. The CDR3 nucleotides read TGTGCCAGCAGCTTAGACTGGAGCGGGGGGGCCAATGAGCAGTTCTTC. This encodes CASSLDWSGGANEQFF.

The chain couples TRBV14 to TRBJ2-7, with D perhaps matching TRBD1 (5 bases). The CDR3 has 17 residues. V lost 3 bases and J 0 bases, leaving 18 bases between the germline ends. Germline-derived CDR1 and CDR2 are SGHDN and FVKESK. The CDR3 coding sequence is TGTGCCAGCAGCCACCCTCCGGGCAGACAGAGCTCCTACGAGCAGTACTTC. Translated: CASSHPPGRQSSYEQYF.

The chain links TRBV27 to TRBJ2-1; 11 bases align to TRBD1. CDR3 length equals 14 residues. CDR1 and CDR2 from the germline V gene are MNHEY and SMNVEV (reference sequence). V lost 4 bases and J lost 5; bases outside the gene matches: 1. The CDR3 reads CASSWTGGHNEQFF. Written as DNA, the CDR3 is TGTGCCAGCAGTTGGACAGGGGGCCACAATGAGCAGTTCTTC.